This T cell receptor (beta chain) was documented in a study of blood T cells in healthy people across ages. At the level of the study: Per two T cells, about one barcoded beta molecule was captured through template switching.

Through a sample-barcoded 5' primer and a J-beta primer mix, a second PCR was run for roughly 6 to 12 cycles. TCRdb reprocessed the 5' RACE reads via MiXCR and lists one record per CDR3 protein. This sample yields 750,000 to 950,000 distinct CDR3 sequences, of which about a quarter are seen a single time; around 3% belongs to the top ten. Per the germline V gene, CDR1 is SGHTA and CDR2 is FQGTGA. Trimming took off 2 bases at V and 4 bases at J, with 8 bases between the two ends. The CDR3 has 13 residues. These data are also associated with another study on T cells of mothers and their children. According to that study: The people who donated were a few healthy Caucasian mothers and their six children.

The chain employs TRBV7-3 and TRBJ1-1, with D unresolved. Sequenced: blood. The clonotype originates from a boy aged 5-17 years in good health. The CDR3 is CASSLVVSTEAFF. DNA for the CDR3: TGTGCCAGCAGCTTAGTTGTGAGCACTGAAGCTTTCTTT.